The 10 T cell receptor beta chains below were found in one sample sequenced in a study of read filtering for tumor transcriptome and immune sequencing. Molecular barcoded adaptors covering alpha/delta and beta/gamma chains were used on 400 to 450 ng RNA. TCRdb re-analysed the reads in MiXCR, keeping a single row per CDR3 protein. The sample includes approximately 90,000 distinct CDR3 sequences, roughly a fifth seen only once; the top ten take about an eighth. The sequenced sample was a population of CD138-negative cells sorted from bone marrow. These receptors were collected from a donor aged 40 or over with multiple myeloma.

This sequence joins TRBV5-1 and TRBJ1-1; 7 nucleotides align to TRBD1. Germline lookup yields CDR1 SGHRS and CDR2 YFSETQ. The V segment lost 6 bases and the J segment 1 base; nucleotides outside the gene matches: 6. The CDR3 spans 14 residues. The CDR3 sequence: CASTTTGTNTEAFF. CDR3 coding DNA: TGCGCCAGCACCACGACAGGGACGAACACTGAAGCTTTCTTT.

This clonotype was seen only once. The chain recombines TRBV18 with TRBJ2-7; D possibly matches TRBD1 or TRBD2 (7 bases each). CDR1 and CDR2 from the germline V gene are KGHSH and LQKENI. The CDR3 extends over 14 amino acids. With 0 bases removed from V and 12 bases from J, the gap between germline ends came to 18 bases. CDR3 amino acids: CASSPPELTGRVYF. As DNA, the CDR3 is TGTGCCAGCTCACCACCGGAGTTGACAGGGAGGGTGTACTTC.

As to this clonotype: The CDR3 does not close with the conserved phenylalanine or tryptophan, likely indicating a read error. CDR3 sequence (DNA): TGCGCCAGCAGCCGACTACCGGGCTCCTACAATGAGCAGTTCTAC. Its translation: CASSRLPGSYNEQFY. The chain has TRBV4-1 and TRBJ2-1; tentatively, D is TRBD2 (5 bases). Germline V CDR1 and CDR2: MGHRA, YSYEKL. CDR3 size: 15 residues. V was trimmed by 4 bases and J by 0 bases, leaving 10 bases between them.

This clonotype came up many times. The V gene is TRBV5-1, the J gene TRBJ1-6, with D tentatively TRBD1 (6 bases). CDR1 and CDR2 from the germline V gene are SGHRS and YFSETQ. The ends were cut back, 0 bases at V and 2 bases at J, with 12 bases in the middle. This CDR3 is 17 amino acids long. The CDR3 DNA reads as TGCGCCAGCAGCTTGGAGGGCAGGGGCACCTATAATTCACCCCTCCACTTT. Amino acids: CASSLEGRGTYNSPLHF.

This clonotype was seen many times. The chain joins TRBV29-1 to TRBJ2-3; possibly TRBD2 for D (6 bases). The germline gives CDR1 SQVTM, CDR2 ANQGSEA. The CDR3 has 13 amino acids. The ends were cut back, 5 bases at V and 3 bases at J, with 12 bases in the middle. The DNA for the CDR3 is TGCAGCGTTCCGGGGGTTGGGACAGATACGCAGTATTTT. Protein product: CSVPGVGTDTQYF.

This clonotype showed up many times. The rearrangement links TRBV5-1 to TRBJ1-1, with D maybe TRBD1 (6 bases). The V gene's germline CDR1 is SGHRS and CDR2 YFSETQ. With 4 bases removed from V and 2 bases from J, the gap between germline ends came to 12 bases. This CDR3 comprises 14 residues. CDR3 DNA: TGCGCCAGCAGCCCAACGGGACAAAACACTGAAGCTTTCTTT. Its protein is CASSPTGQNTEAFF.

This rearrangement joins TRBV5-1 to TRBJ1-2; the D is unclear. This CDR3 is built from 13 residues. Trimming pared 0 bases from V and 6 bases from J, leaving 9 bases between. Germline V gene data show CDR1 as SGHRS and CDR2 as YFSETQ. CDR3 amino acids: CASSLGATHGYTF. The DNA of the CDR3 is TGCGCCAGCAGCTTGGGCGCGACACATGGCTACACCTTC.

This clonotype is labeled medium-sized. Written as DNA, the CDR3 is TGTGCCAGCAGCTTATACAATGAGCAGTTCTTC. Encoded protein: CASSLYNEQFF. The chain couples TRBV3-1 to TRBJ2-1; D unresolved. This CDR3 comprises 11 residues. CDR1 is LGHDT, CDR2 YNNKEL, per germline (reference sequence). The germline V and J ends were trimmed by 5 bases and 4 bases, with 3 bases remaining between them.

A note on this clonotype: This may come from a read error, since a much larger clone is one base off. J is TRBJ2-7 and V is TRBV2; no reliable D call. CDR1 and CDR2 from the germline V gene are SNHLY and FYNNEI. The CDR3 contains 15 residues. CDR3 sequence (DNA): TGTGCCAGCAGTGAAAGGGCCCTTCTGACCCACGAGCGGTACTTC. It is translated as CASSERALLTHERYF. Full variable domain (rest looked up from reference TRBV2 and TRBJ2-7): EPEVTQTPSHQVTQMGQEVILRCVPISNHLYFYWYRQILGQKVEFLVSFYNNEISEKSEIFDDQFSVERPDGSNFTLKIRSTKLEDSAMYFCASSERALLTHERYFGPGTRLTVT.

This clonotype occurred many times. In DNA, the CDR3 is TGCGCCAGCAGCTTGGCGGCGGCAGATACGCAGTATTTT. It is translated as CASSLAAADTQYF. The chain recombines TRBV5-1 with TRBJ2-3; D uncertain. The CDR3 loop spans 13 amino acids. Per germline, CDR1 SGHRS and CDR2 YFSETQ. The ends were cut back, 0 bases at V and 4 bases at J, with 6 bases in the middle.